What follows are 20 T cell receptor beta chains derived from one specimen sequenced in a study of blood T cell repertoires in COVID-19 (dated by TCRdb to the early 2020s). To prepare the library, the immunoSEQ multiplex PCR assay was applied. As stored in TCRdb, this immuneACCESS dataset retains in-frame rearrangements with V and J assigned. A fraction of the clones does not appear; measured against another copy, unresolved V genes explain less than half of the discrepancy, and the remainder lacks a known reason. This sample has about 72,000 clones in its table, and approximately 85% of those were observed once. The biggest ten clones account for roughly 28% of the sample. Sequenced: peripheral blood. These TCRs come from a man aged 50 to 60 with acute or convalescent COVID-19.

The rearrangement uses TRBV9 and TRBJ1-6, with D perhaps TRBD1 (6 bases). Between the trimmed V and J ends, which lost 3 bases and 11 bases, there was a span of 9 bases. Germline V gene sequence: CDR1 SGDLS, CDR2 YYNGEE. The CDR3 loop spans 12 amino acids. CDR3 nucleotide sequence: TGTGCCAGCAGCGCACAGGGTGCACCCCTCCACTTT. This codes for CASSAQGAPLHF.

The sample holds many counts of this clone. The CDR3 loop reads CASSVHPRATDTQYF. The CDR3 DNA reads TGTGCCAGCAGCGTGCACCCCAGGGCCACAGATACGCAGTATTTT. The chain uses TRBV7-3 and TRBJ2-3; possibly TRBD1 for D (5 bases). Per the germline V gene, CDR1 is SGHTA and CDR2 is FQGTGA. The CDR3 extends over 15 amino acids. Trimming shortened V by 5 bases and J by 2 bases, and 14 bases separated the two germline ends.

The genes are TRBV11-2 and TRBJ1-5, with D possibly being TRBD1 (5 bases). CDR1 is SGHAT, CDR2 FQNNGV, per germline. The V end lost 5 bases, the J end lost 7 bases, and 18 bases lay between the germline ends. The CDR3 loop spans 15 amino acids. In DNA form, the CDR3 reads TGTGCCAGCAGCCAGAATCGCAATACAGGCCAGCCCCAGCATTTT. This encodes CASSQNRNTGQPQHF.

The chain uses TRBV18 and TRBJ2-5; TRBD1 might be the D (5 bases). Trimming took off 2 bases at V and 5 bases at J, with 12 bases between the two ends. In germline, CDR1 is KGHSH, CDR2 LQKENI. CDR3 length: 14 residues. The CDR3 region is CASSPSGHGETQYF. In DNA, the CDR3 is TGTGCCAGCTCACCATCCGGACACGGGGAGACCCAGTACTTC. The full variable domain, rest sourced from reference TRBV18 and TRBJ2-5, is NAGVMQNPRHLVRRRGQEARLRCSPMKGHSHVYWYRQLPEEGLKFMVYLQKENIIDESGMPKERFSAEFPKEGPSILRIQQVVRGDSAAYFCASSPSGHGETQYFGPGTRLLVL.

The CDR3 region has the DNA TGTGCCAGCAGCGTAGAGGACAGTGGTGGCTACACCTTC. Residues: CASSVEDSGGYTF. The chain joins TRBV9 to TRBJ1-2; TRBD1 is a possible D gene (6 bases). Deletions cut 0 bases from V and 7 bases from J, with 10 bases between. In germline, CDR1 is SGDLS, CDR2 YYNGEE. This CDR3 spans 13 amino acids. Drawing the rest from reference TRBV9 and TRBJ1-2, the complete variable domain is DSGVTQTPKHLITATGQRVTLRCSPRSGDLSVYWYQQSLDQGLQFLIQYYNGEERAKGNILERFSAQQFPDLHSELNLSSLELGDSALYFCASSVEDSGGYTFGSGTRLTVV.

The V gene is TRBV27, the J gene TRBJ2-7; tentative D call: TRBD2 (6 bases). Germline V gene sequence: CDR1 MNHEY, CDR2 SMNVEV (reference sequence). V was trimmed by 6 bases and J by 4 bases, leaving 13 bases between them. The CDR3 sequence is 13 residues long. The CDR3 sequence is CASSRDWPYEQYF. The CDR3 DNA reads TGTGCCAGCAGCCGGGACTGGCCTTACGAGCAGTACTTC.

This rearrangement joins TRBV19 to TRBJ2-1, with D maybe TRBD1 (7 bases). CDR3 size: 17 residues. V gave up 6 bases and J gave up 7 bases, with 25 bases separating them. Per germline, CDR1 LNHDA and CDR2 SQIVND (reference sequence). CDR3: CASSKGGTVTQVNEQFF. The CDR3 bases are TGTGCCAGTAGCAAAGGGGGGACAGTTACCCAAGTAAATGAGCAGTTCTTC.

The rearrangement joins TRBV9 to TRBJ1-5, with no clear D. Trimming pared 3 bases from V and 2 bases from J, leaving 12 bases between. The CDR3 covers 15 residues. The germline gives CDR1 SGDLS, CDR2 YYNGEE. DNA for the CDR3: TGTGCCAGCAGCGGAGGCGGCGGCGGCAATCAGCCCCAGCATTTT. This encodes CASSGGGGGNQPQHF.

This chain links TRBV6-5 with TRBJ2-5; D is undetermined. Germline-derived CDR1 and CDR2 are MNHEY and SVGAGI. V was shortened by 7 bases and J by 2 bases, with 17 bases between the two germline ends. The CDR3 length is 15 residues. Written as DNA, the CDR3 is TGTGCCAGCACGACGGGTTATACACTACAAGAGACCCAGTACTTC. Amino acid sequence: CASTTGYTLQETQYF.

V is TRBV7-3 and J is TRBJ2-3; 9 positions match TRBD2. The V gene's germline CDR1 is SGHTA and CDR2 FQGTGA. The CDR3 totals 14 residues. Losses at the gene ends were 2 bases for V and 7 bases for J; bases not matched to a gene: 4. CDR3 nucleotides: TGTGCCAGCAGCTTAGGGCGGGGGGGCCATACGCAGTATTTT. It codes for CASSLGRGGHTQYF.

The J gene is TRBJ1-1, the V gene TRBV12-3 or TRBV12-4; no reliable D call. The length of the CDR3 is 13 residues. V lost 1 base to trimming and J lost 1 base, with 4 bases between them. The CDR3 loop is CASSLGANTEAFF. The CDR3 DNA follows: TGTGCCAGCAGTTTAGGGGCGAACACTGAAGCTTTCTTT.

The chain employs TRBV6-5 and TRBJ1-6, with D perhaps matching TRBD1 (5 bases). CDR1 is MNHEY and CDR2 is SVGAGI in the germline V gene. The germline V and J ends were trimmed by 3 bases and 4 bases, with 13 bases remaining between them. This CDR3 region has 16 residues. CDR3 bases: TGTGCCAGCAGTTATAACCCACAGGTGTATAATTCACCCCTCCACTTT. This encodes CASSYNPQVYNSPLHF.

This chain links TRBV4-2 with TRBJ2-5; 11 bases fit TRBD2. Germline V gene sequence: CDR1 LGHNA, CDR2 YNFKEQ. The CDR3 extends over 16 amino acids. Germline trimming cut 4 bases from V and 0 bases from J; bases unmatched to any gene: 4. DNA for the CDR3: TGTGCCAGCAGCCCCGGGACTAGCGGAGACCAAGAGACCCAGTACTTC. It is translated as CASSPGTSGDQETQYF.

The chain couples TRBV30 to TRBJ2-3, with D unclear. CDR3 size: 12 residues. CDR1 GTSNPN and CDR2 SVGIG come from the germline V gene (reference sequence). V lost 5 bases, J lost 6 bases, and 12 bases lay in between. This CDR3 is CAWGPFGDTQYF. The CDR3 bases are TGTGCCTGGGGGCCGTTCGGGGATACGCAGTATTTT.

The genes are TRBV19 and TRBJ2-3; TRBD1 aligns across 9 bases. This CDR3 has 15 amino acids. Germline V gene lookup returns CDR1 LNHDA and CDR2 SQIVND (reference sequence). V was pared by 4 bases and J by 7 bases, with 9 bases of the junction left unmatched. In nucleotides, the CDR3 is TGTGCCAGTAGTACAACCGGGACAGGGTTAAATACGCAGTATTTT. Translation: CASSTTGTGLNTQYF. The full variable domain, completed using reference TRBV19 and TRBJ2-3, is DGGITQSPKYLFRKEGQNVTLSCEQNLNHDAMYWYRQDPGQGLRLIYYSQIVNDFQKGDIAEGYSVSREKKESFPLTVTSAQKNPTAFYLCASSTTGTGLNTQYFGPGTRLTVL.

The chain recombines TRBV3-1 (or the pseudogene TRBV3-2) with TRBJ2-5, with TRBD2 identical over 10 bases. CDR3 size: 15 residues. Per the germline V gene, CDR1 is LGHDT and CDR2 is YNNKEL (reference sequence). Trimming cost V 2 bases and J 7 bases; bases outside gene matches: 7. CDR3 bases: TGTGCCAGCAGCCAATTCGAGCGGGGGGGCGGGACCCAGTACTTC. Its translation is CASSQFERGGGTQYF.

CDR3 protein: CASSKSLGVVETQYF. The CDR3 DNA reads as TGTGCCAGTAGTAAATCCCTAGGGGTGGTGGAGACCCAGTACTTC. The chain couples TRBV19 to TRBJ2-5, with D possibly being TRBD1 (5 bases). Trimming stripped 4 bases from V and 5 bases from J, with 17 bases between. The CDR3 has 15 amino acids. In germline, CDR1 is LNHDA, CDR2 SQIVND (reference sequence).

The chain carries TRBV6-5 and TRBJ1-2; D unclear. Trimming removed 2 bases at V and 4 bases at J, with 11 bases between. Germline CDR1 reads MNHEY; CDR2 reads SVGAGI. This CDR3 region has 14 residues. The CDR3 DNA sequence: TGTGCCAGCAGTTACAAGACTAATTTCTATGGCTACACCTTC. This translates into CASSYKTNFYGYTF.

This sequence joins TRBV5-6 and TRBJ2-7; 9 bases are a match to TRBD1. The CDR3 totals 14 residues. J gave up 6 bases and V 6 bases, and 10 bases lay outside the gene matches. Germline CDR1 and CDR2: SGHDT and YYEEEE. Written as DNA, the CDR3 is TGTGCCAGCACGGGGACAGGGTCCGGCTTCGAGCAGTACTTC. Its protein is CASTGTGSGFEQYF. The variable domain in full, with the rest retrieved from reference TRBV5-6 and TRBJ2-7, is DAGVTQSPTHLIKTRGQQVTLRCSPKSGHDTVSWYQQALGQGPQFIFQYYEEEERQRGNFPDRFSGHQFPNYSSELNVNALLLGDSALYLCASTGTGSGFEQYFGPGTRLTVT.

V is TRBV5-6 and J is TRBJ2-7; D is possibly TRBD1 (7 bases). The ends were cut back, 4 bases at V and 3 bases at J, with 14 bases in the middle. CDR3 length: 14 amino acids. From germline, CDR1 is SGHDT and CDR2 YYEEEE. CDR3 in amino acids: CASSGGTDLYEQYF. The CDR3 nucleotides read TGTGCCAGCAGCGGCGGGACAGACCTCTACGAGCAGTACTTC. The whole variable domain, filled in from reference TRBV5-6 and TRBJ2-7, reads DAGVTQSPTHLIKTRGQQVTLRCSPKSGHDTVSWYQQALGQGPQFIFQYYEEEERQRGNFPDRFSGHQFPNYSSELNVNALLLGDSALYLCASSGGTDLYEQYFGPGTRLTVT.